This T cell receptor (beta chain) was retrieved from a study of control samples from healthy donors and cancer patients. Profiling relied on immunoSEQ multiplex PCR, and the TCRdb table lists in-frame clones only, not all of them. The sample table sets out roughly 190,000 clones. The clonotype originates from a woman in her thirties in good health. Sequenced sample: blood.

CDR3 in amino acids: CASTDSTKRSYGYTF. DNA of the CDR3: TGTGCCAGCACCGATTCGACTAAACGGAGCTATGGCTACACCTTC. The chain combines TRBV6-5 with TRBJ1-2, with unresolved D. The V and J ends lost 7 bases and 4 bases respectively, with 19 bases between them. The CDR3 length is 15 residues. The germline CDR1 and CDR2 sequences are MNHEY and SVGAGI.